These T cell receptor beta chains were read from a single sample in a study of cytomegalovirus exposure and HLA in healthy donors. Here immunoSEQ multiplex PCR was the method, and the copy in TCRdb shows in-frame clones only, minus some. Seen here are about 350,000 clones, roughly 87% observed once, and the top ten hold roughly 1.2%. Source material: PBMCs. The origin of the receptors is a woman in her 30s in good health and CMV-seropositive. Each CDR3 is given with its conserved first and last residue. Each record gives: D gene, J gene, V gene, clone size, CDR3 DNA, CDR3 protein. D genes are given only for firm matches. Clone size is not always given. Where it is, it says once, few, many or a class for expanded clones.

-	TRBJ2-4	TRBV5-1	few	TGCGCCAGCAGCTTGGCTCCTGGGAACATTCAGTACTTC	CASSLAPGNIQYF
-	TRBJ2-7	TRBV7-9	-	TGTGCCAGCAGCTTAGGATCCCGGACCGAGCAGTACTTC	CASSLGSRTEQYF
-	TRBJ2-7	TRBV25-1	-	TGTGCCAGCAGTGCAAGAAGGGGGGACCACGAGCAGTACTTC	CASSARRGDHEQYF
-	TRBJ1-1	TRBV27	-	TGTGCCAGCAGTCGCCTGGGCAGGGGACCCACTGAAGCTTTCTTT	CASSRLGRGPTEAFF
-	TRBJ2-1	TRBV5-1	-	TGCGCCAGCAGCTCAGGAGGGATTGGGTCCAATGAGCAGTTCTTC	CASSSGGIGSNEQFF
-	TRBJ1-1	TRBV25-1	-	TGTGCCAGCAGTAATAAGGCCATGGGGGACACTGAAGCTTTCTTT	CASSNKAMGDTEAFF
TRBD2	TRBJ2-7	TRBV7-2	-	TGTGCCAGCAGCTTACAAGCGGGAGGGCGACTCTACGAGCAGTACTTC	CASSLQAGGRLYEQYF
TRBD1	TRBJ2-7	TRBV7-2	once	TGTGCCAGCAGCTCCAGGGGGCGGGCTAGAAACTACGAGCAGTACTTC	CASSSRGRARNYEQYF
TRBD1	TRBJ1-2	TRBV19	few	TGTGCCAGTCAAGGACAGGGAATTAACTATGGCTACACCTTC	CASQGQGINYGYTF
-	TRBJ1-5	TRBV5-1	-	TGCGCCAGCAGCTTGGGGGGCGGCAATCAGCCCCAGCATTTT	CASSLGGGNQPQHF
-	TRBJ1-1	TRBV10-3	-	TGTGCCATCAGTGACACAGGTTCGAACACTGAAGCTTTCTTT	CAISDTGSNTEAFF
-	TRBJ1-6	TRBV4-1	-	TGCGCCAGCAGCCAAGACGAGGGTTATTCACCCCTCCACTTT	CASSQDEGYSPLHF
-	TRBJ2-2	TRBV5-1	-	TGCGCCAGCAGCTTGACGGGCGCGGCCGGGGAGCTGTTTTTT	CASSLTGAAGELFF
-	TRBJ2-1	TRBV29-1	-	TGCAGCGTTGAGAACGTCGAGCAGTTCTTC	CSVENVEQFF
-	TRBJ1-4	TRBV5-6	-	TGTGCCAGCAGTCAAATCGGCACCCCTTGGGCTAATGAAAAACTGTTTTTT	CASSQIGTPWANEKLFF
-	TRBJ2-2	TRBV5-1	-	TGCGCCAGCAGCTCCGGACATGAGAACACCGGGGAGCTGTTTTTT	CASSSGHENTGELFF
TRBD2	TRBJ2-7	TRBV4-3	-	TGCGCCAGCAGCCAAGCACTCGTTAGGGGAGCGGGAGGGACCGACTACGAGCAGTACTTC	CASSQALVRGAGGTDYEQYF
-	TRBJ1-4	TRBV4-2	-	TGTGCCAGCAGCCAGACCGCCCTATACGAAGAAAAACTGTTTTTT	CASSQTALYEEKLFF
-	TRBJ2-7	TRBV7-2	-	TGTGCCAGCAGCAGACGGGATAAGGGTTCCTACGAGCAGTACTTC	CASSRRDKGSYEQYF
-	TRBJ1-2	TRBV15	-	TGTGCCACCAGCAGAGGGGCGGCAGCTGGATATGGCTACACCTTC	CATSRGAAAGYGYTF
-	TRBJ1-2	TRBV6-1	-	TGTGCCAGCAGTGACTTGGGACTAGCTAACTATGGCTACACCTTC	CASSDLGLANYGYTF
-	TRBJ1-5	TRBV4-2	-	TGTGCCAGCAGCCAAGCTCTAATGAGCAATCAGCCCCAGCATTTT	CASSQALMSNQPQHF
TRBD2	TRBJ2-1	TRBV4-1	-	TGCGCCAGCAGTCATGCAGGGACTAGCGGGGAGTATGAGCAGTTCTTC	CASSHAGTSGEYEQFF
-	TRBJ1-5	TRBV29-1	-	TGCAGCGTTGAAGGCGGAACAGGGCACCAGCCCCAGCATTTT	CSVEGGTGHQPQHF
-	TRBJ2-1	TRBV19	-	TGTGCCAGTAGTATCGGCCAGCCTGCCTACAATGAGCAGTTCTTC	CASSIGQPAYNEQFF
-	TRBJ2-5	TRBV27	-	TGTGCCAGCAGTTCTTTGGACACCCAAGAGACCCAGTACTTC	CASSSLDTQETQYF
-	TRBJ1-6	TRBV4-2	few	TGTGCCAGCAGGCCAGAAAATTCACCCCTCCACTTT	CASRPENSPLHF
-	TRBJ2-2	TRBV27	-	TGTGCCAGCAGACCGACAGGGTTGGGGGGCCCCACCGGGGAGCTGTTTTTT	CASRPTGLGGPTGELFF
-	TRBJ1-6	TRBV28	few	TGTGCCAGCAGAGCGATTGACAGGAGGGATTCACCCCTCCACTTT	CASRAIDRRDSPLHF
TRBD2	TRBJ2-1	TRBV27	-	TGTGCCAGCAGTTTATCCGGACTAGCAGGCAATGAGCAGTTCTTC	CASSLSGLAGNEQFF
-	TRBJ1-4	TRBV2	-	TGTGCCAGCATGATAAGGTCAACTAATGAAAAACTGTTTTTT	CASMIRSTNEKLFF
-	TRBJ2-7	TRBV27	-	TGTGCCAGCAGTTTTAGAGGAGGCATCTCCGAGCAGTACTTC	CASSFRGGISEQYF
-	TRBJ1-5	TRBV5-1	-	TGCGCCAGCAGCTTGGATTTAGGGGCGGATCAGCCCCAGCATTTT	CASSLDLGADQPQHF
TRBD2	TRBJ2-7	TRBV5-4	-	TGTGCCAGCAGCTTCGGAGGAGCGGGACTCTCCTACGAGCAGTACTTC	CASSFGGAGLSYEQYF
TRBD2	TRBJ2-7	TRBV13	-	TGTGCCAGCAGCCCCGAAGCGGGAGAAGGACCCTACGAGCAGTACTTC	CASSPEAGEGPYEQYF
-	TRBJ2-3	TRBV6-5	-	TGTGCCAGCAGTGTTGGGAGAGGGGCAGATACGCAGTATTTT	CASSVGRGADTQYF
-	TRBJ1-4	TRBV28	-	TGTGCCAGCAGTCAAGGGGCAACTAATGAAAAACTGTTTTTT	CASSQGATNEKLFF